Here is one T cell receptor (beta chain) with its context. Its target is not known. This sample is part of a study of long-term antiretroviral therapy in people with HIV. The assay used was immunoSEQ (version v3.0), run at survey level. The assay was immunoSEQ multiplex PCR, and TCRdb's table has in-frame clones only and misses some. This sample has more than 9,500 clones, with roughly 77% found just once. Germline CDR1 reads SQVTM; CDR2 reads ANQGSEA. The V end lost 7 bases, the J end lost 7 bases, and 19 bases lay between the germline ends. The length of the CDR3 is 14 residues. Study results and limitations: Unavailable data included ART adherence, viral resistance and therapy changes (switches in treatment). Post-ART, diversity grew, though it stayed under transplant donor control levels. Clones expanded before ART dominated the repertoire at all time points.

Every single participant having HIV got treatment inside the United States. Material: unsorted PBMCs, obtained almost 3.2 years before starting antiretroviral therapy. This receptor was taken from a man aged 35-49 years with HIV. The gene calls are TRBV29-1 and TRBJ1-4, with a possible D match to TRBD1 (6 bases). CDR3 in amino acids: CSARGGGRGEKLFF. The CDR3 DNA follows: TGCAGCGCTCGAGGGGGGGGCCGTGGTGAAAAACTGTTTTTT.